These 8 T cell receptor beta chains share one sample of origin, sequenced in a study of OX40 agonist ivuxolimab in advanced cancers. Some clones are missing from TCRdb's copy, which holds only in-frame ones; the method was immunoSEQ multiplex PCR. The sample carries 50,000 to 70,000 clones, 91% recorded once. This specimen consisted of CD4+ or CD8+ T cells sorted from blood, obtained in a trial of the OX40 agonist ivuxolimab. Source of these receptors: an adult with an advanced solid tumor such as melanoma, head and neck, liver or kidney cancer.

This clone was seen a handful of times. The J gene is TRBJ2-1, the V gene TRBV5-1; TRBD2 matches 11 bases. V lost 3 bases, J lost 4 bases, and 3 bases stayed unmatched. Looked up from germline, CDR1 is SGHRS and CDR2 is YFSETQ. The CDR3 is 15 amino acids. CDR3 sequence reads: CASSSLAGGYNEQFF. CDR3 DNA sequence: TGCGCCAGCAGCTCCCTAGCGGGGGGTTACAATGAGCAGTTCTTC.

The chain has TRBV6-5 and TRBJ2-7, with a weak D call TRBD1 (6 bases). V shed 0 bases and J shed 1 base, with 7 bases lying between them. CDR3 length: 14 residues. Germline V gene sequence: CDR1 MNHEY, CDR2 SVGAGI. CDR3 region: CASSYSGASYEQYF. DNA of the CDR3: TGTGCCAGCAGTTACTCGGGGGCTTCCTACGAGCAGTACTTC.

Only one count was recorded for this clone. The chain joins TRBV6-5 to TRBJ1-2; D remains ambiguous. CDR3 length: 13 amino acids. Germline assignment: CDR1 MNHEY and CDR2 SVGAGI. V lost 1 base to trimming and J lost 3 bases, with 6 bases between them. The chain's CDR3 is CASSYYADYGYTF. DNA of the CDR3: TGTGCCAGCAGTTACTACGCGGACTATGGCTACACCTTC.

The chain employs TRBV28 and TRBJ2-7; D gene uncertain. CDR3 length: 15 residues. Trimming took off 6 bases at V and 2 bases at J, with 17 bases between the two ends. Germline CDR1 reads MDHEN; CDR2 reads SYDVKM. Written as DNA, the CDR3 is TGTGCCAGCAGCTTCCGCGGCCCCGCCGCCTACGAGCAGTACTTC. The encoded protein is CASSFRGPAAYEQYF.

V and J are TRBV5-1 and TRBJ1-2, with 10 bases aligning to TRBD1. The germline V gene encodes CDR1 SGHRS and CDR2 YFSETQ. J was trimmed by 3 bases and V by 4 bases; bases with no gene match: 3. The CDR3 is 14 residues long. The CDR3: CASSATGGDYGYTF. The CDR3 coding sequence is TGCGCCAGCAGCGCGACAGGGGGCGACTATGGCTACACCTTC.

The chain uses TRBV2 and TRBJ1-1; possible D gene TRBD1, 5 bases. The V gene lost 6 bases and the J gene lost 4 bases, with 15 bases spanning the gap. Looked up from germline, CDR1 is SNHLY and CDR2 is FYNNEI. The CDR3 is made up of 14 amino acids. This chain's CDR3 is CASSQTAGPTEAFF. The CDR3 coding sequence is TGTGCCAGCAGCCAGACAGCGGGTCCCACTGAAGCTTTCTTT.

The CDR3: CASSYLRGEQFF. The CDR3 DNA reads TGTGCCAGCAGTTACCTTCGCGGTGAGCAGTTCTTC. The chain is built from TRBV6-6 and TRBJ2-1; no firm D call. The CDR3 extends over 12 amino acids. The V and J ends lost 2 bases and 9 bases respectively, with 8 bases between them. Germline V gene lookup returns CDR1 MNHNY and CDR2 SVGAGI (reference sequence).

Concerning this clone: This could be a read error, since a much larger clone is one nucleotide away. The chain joins TRBV4-2 to TRBJ2-7; D is ambiguous. V was shortened by 0 bases and J by 1 base, with 13 bases between the two germline ends. Per the germline V gene, CDR1 is LGHNA and CDR2 is YNFKEQ. This CDR3 has 16 residues. The CDR3 DNA reads TGTGCCAGCAGCCAAGATCGAACGAGGCCGTCCTACGAGCAGTACTTC. As protein: CASSQDRTRPSYEQYF.